These 20 T cell receptor beta chains came from one sample sequenced in a study of T cell changes during pregnancy in multiple sclerosis. TCRdb's copy holds only in-frame clones and misses some; the assay was immunoSEQ multiplex PCR. The sample contains some 81,000 clones, approximately 90% of which appear only once. Source: peripheral blood, taken before pregnancy. The receptors were sampled from a female donor with multiple sclerosis, enrolled in a pregnancy study.

The gene calls are TRBV19 and TRBJ1-1, with D possibly TRBD1 on 5 matching bases. The CDR3 is 14 residues long. V dropped 3 bases and J dropped 4 bases, with 12 bases sitting between them. Per the germline V gene, CDR1 is LNHDA and CDR2 is SQIVND (reference sequence). In nucleotides, the CDR3 is TGTGCCAGTAGTATTAGTCCCAGGGCCACTGAAGCTTTCTTT. Its translation: CASSISPRATEAFF.

V gene TRBV5-8 combines with J gene TRBJ2-3; TRBD2 aligns across 7 bases. Germline-derived CDR1 and CDR2 are SGHTS and YDEGEE. The CDR3 length is 15 residues. Trimming at V came to 0 bases and at J to 0 bases, leaving 1 base not matched to a gene. The CDR3 DNA reads as TGTGCCAGCAGCTTGGCGGGGGGTAGCACAGATACGCAGTATTTT. Protein sequence: CASSLAGGSTDTQYF. The whole variable domain, remainder taken from reference TRBV5-8 and TRBJ2-3, is EAGVTQSPTHLIKTRGQQATLRCSPISGHTSVYWYQQALGLGLQFLLWYDEGEERNRGNFPPRFSGRQFPNYSSELNVNALELEDSALYLCASSLAGGSTDTQYFGPGTRLTVL.

This CDR3 reads CASRNRGGNSPLHF. The DNA of the CDR3 is TGTGCCAGCAGGAACAGGGGGGGGAATTCACCCCTCCACTTT. This chain connects TRBV6-1 to TRBJ1-6, with 8 nucleotides matching TRBD1. Germline CDR1 is MNHNS and CDR2 is SASEGT. The CDR3 length is 14 residues. Trimming at V came to 6 bases and at J to 7 bases, leaving 5 bases not matched to a gene.

The J gene is TRBJ2-5, the V gene TRBV7-8; TRBD2 aligns across 8 bases. The CDR3 covers 16 residues. In germline, CDR1 is SGHVS, CDR2 FQNEAQ. V was pared by 6 bases and J by 2 bases, with 11 bases of the junction left unmatched. The CDR3: CASRREGSQRQETQYF. The CDR3 DNA is TGTGCCAGCAGACGGGAGGGGTCCCAACGTCAAGAGACCCAGTACTTC.

The genes are TRBV5-8 and TRBJ1-4; 9 bases map to TRBD1. This CDR3 spans 14 amino acids. Germline V gene data show CDR1 as SGHTS and CDR2 as YDEGEE. With 4 bases clipped from V and 8 bases from J, the junction kept 6 bases outside the gene matches. The CDR3 nucleotides are TGTGCCAGCAGCCTTGGACAGGGGTGGGAAAAACTGTTTTTT. Encoded protein: CASSLGQGWEKLFF.

This chain connects TRBV14 to TRBJ2-7, with 7 bases fitting TRBD1. This CDR3 comprises 14 residues. Germline CDR1 and CDR2: SGHDN and FVKESK. V shed 4 bases and J 5 bases; nucleotides not matched to a gene: 8. The CDR3 here is CASSLGVTGDEQYF. DNA for the CDR3: TGTGCCAGCAGCCTCGGCGTAACAGGGGACGAGCAGTACTTC.

The chain links TRBV5-5 to TRBJ2-5; D may be TRBD2 (5 bases). The germline V gene has CDR1 SGHKS and CDR2 YYEKEE (reference sequence). The CDR3 consists of 16 residues. The ends were cut back, 6 bases at V and 4 bases at J, with 22 bases in the middle. CDR3 nucleotide sequence: TGTGCCAGCATCCCGGCAGCGGTAGAAGGAGGAGAGACCCAGTACTTC. Translating it yields CASIPAAVEGGETQYF.

J is TRBJ2-7 and V is TRBV6-1; D not resolved. The germline V and J ends were trimmed by 2 bases and 0 bases, with 14 bases remaining between them. Germline V gene data show CDR1 as MNHNS and CDR2 as SASEGT. The CDR3 is made up of 16 amino acids. CDR3 region: CASSEFRQALSYEQYF. DNA for the CDR3: TGTGCCAGCAGTGAATTCCGGCAGGCGCTCTCCTACGAGCAGTACTTC.

The chain has TRBV28 and TRBJ1-2; the match to TRBD1 covers 12 bases. This CDR3 contains 13 residues. J lost 8 bases, V lost 5 bases, and 3 bases had no gene match. CDR1 and CDR2 from the germline V gene are MDHEN and SYDVKM. In DNA form, the CDR3 reads TGTGCCAGCAGTCCCGGGACAGGGGGCGGCTACACCTTC. It yields the protein CASSPGTGGGYTF.

The chain joins TRBV13 to TRBJ2-1; 9 positions match TRBD2. V lost 5 bases, J lost 4 bases, and 6 bases stayed unmatched. The germline V gene encodes CDR1 PRHDT and CDR2 FYEKMQ (reference sequence). This CDR3 has 15 residues. The DNA for the CDR3 is TGTGCCAGCAGCGACCTAGCGGGGCTTTACAATGAGCAGTTCTTC. Protein: CASSDLAGLYNEQFF.

The chain has TRBV2 and TRBJ1-2; D uncertain. Germline V gives CDR1 SNHLY, CDR2 FYNNEI. V was cut by 8 bases and J by 4 bases, with 14 bases left in between. This CDR3 region has 13 residues. The DNA of the CDR3 is TGTGCCAGCTGTTTTAGCTTTCTCTATGGCTACACCTTC. Its protein product is CASCFSFLYGYTF. The full variable domain, with the rest looked up from reference TRBV2 and TRBJ1-2, is EPEVTQTPSHQVTQMGQEVILRCVPISNHLYFYWYRQILGQKVEFLVSFYNNEISEKSEIFDDQFSVERPDGSNFTLKIRSTKLEDSAMYFCASCFSFLYGYTFGSGTRLTVV.

The chain links TRBV6-1 to TRBJ1-2, with D perhaps TRBD1 (6 bases). The CDR3 has 13 amino acids. Between the trimmed V and J ends, which lost 6 bases and 6 bases, there was a span of 14 bases. Germline V gene data show CDR1 as MNHNS and CDR2 as SASEGT. DNA for the CDR3: TGTGCCAGCAGGATTACAGGGCGCGATGGCTACACCTTC. As protein: CASRITGRDGYTF.

The chain has TRBV28 and TRBJ2-7; perhaps TRBD1 as D (7 bases). Germline V gives CDR1 MDHEN, CDR2 SYDVKM. V gave up 2 bases and J gave up 7 bases, with 12 bases separating them. The CDR3 is 13 amino acids. The CDR3 protein is CASSLLRGVEQYF. CDR3 bases: TGTGCCAGCAGTTTACTCAGGGGGGTGGAGCAGTACTTC.

The CDR3: CASSVALGTGGELDTQYF. For the CDR3, the DNA is TGTGCCAGCAGCGTAGCATTAGGGACAGGGGGCGAGTTAGATACGCAGTATTTT. The rearrangement joins TRBV9 to TRBJ2-3; TRBD1 aligns across 12 bases. There are 18 residues in the CDR3. Germline lookup yields CDR1 SGDLS and CDR2 YYNGEE. Germline trimming cut 0 bases from V and 5 bases from J; bases unmatched to any gene: 10.

As regards this clone: This sample also contains other DNA sequences that code for the same CDR3. The gene calls are TRBV19 and TRBJ1-1; a weak D match, TRBD1 (5 bases). The V end lost 6 bases, the J end lost 2 bases, and 10 bases lay between the germline ends. Germline V lookup: CDR1 LNHDA, CDR2 SQIVND (reference sequence). There are 13 residues in the CDR3. CDR3 in DNA: TGTGCCAGTAGCCTCCAGGGAAACACTGAAGCTTTCTTT. Encoded protein: CASSLQGNTEAFF.

The V and J genes are TRBV6-4 and TRBJ2-3, with 9 bases identical to TRBD2. Germline V lookup: CDR1 MRHNA, CDR2 SNTAGT. This CDR3 comprises 14 residues. With 8 bases clipped from V and 5 bases from J, the junction kept 8 bases outside the gene matches. CDR3 nucleotide sequence: TGTGCCAGCTCCGCTAGCGGGGTGGGAGATACGCAGTATTTT. Translating it yields CASSASGVGDTQYF.

CDR3 protein: CASSITLRGGLARGETQYF. For the CDR3, the DNA is TGTGCCAGCAGCATTACCCTCCGGGGGGGACTAGCCCGGGGAGAGACCCAGTACTTC. V and J are TRBV7-2 and TRBJ2-5, with 9 positions matching TRBD2. V lost 5 bases to trimming and J lost 4 bases; unmatched junction nucleotides: 20. The CDR3 has 19 amino acids. Germline V lookup: CDR1 SGHTA, CDR2 FQGNSA.

This clone was observed a few times. The gene calls are TRBV7-8 and TRBJ1-1, with 7 bases fitting TRBD1. The germline CDR1 and CDR2 sequences are SGHVS and FQNEAQ. J was trimmed by 4 bases and V by 5 bases; bases with no gene match: 13. This CDR3 region has 16 residues. The CDR3 region has the DNA TGTGCCAGCAGCCCACGAGGTAAGGGGGCAGGCACTGAAGCTTTCTTT. As protein: CASSPRGKGAGTEAFF.

The chain recombines TRBV7-6 with TRBJ1-5; perhaps TRBD1 as D (5 bases). Germline V gives CDR1 SGHVS, CDR2 FNYEAQ. The V end lost 2 bases, the J end lost 4 bases, and 6 bases lay between the germline ends. CDR3 length equals 13 residues. This CDR3 is CASSLWTNQPQHF. Written as DNA, the CDR3 is TGTGCCAGCAGCTTATGGACAAATCAGCCCCAGCATTTT.

This clone was found a few times. This chain uses TRBV7-9 with TRBJ2-7; the D is unclear. This CDR3 contains 11 residues. Between the trimmed V and J ends, which lost 4 bases and 5 bases, there was a span of 6 bases. The germline gives CDR1 SEHNR, CDR2 FQNEAQ (reference sequence). DNA for the CDR3: TGTGCCAGCAGCTCAACTCACGAGCAGTACTTC. It encodes CASSSTHEQYF.